The 20 T cell receptor beta chains below all came from one sample that was sequenced in a study of human T cells and chemical hapten exposure. Time point described: patch test 3, about 24 weeks after DPC sensitization. The treatment is: therapeutic diphenylcyclopropenone sensitization with weekly scalp DPC. TCRdb ran MiXCR on the RACE reads and lists one entry per CDR3 protein. The top ten clones hold roughly 2.4% of a sample with about 200,000 distinct CDR3 sequences, around a quarter of them seen once. The source material was whole blood, sampled in connection with sensitization to the hapten diphenylcyclopropenone (DPC). These receptors were collected from a woman aged 35 to 49 with alopecia areata. Some clones in this sample may be carry-over from other donors' samples.

The chain recombines TRBV18 with TRBJ2-7, with 9 bases fitting TRBD2. Germline CDR1 is KGHSH and CDR2 is LQKENI. This CDR3 contains 17 residues. The junction had 9 bases not matched to a gene; V was cut back by 3 bases and J by 0 bases. In DNA, the CDR3 is TGTGCCAGCTCACCTTCGGGGTATAGCGGGAGCTCCTACGAGCAGTACTTC. Protein sequence: CASSPSGYSGSSYEQYF. The full variable domain, in which reference TRBV18 and TRBJ2-7 provide the parts outside the CDR3, is NAGVMQNPRHLVRRRGQEARLRCSPMKGHSHVYWYRQLPEEGLKFMVYLQKENIIDESGMPKERFSAEFPKEGPSILRIQQVVRGDSAAYFCASSPSGYSGSSYEQYFGPGTRLTVT.

V usage is TRBV5-6 and J usage is TRBJ2-7; the D gene is possibly TRBD2 (6 bases). The germline V gene has CDR1 SGHDT and CDR2 YYEEEE. This CDR3 is built from 16 residues. Trimming cost V 0 bases and J 4 bases, with 17 bases left between them. The CDR3 bases are TGTGCCAGCAGCTTGGGGGGCGGGGCTCGGGGGTACGAGCAGTACTTC. This gives the protein CASSLGGGARGYEQYF.

CDR3 protein: CAIGTEYEQYF. The CDR3 DNA is TGTGCCATCGGGACTGAATACGAGCAGTACTTC. The rearrangement links TRBV10-3 to TRBJ2-7; a weak D match, TRBD2 (6 bases). Germline values: CDR1 ENHRY, CDR2 SYGVKD. The CDR3 totals 11 residues. V gave up 8 bases and J gave up 4 bases, with 9 bases separating them.

This clonotype was picked up a small number of times. In DNA form, the CDR3 reads TGTGCCAGCAGTTTAAGGACGGCAGGGGTCCCCTACGAGCAGTACTTC. This sequence encodes CASSLRTAGVPYEQYF. The chain couples TRBV28 to TRBJ2-7, with D possibly matching TRBD1 (6 bases). Germline loops: CDR1 MDHEN, CDR2 SYDVKM. This CDR3 is built from 16 residues. With 2 bases removed from V and 2 bases from J, the gap between germline ends came to 16 bases. Based on the CDR3 plus reference TRBV28 and TRBJ2-7, the full variable domain is DVKVTQSSRYLVKRTGEKVFLECVQDMDHENMFWYRQDPGLGLRLIYFSYDVKMKEKGDIPEGYSVSREKKERFSLILESASTNQTSMYLCASSLRTAGVPYEQYFGPGTRLTVT.

The J gene is TRBJ2-2, the V gene TRBV30; tentative D call: TRBD1 (6 bases). There are 14 residues in the CDR3. Trimming removed 0 bases from V and 5 bases from J, with 10 bases in between. Per germline, CDR1 GTSNPN and CDR2 SVGIG (reference sequence). The CDR3 is CAWSVNRATGELFF. The CDR3 nucleotides read TGTGCCTGGAGTGTAAACAGGGCTACCGGGGAGCTGTTTTTT.

The rearrangement joins TRBV7-9 to TRBJ2-3; 9 bases line up with TRBD1. CDR3 length equals 18 residues. After removal of 5 bases from V and 3 bases from J, the junction contained 15 bases not matched to a gene. Germline-derived CDR1 and CDR2 are SEHNR and FQNEAQ (reference sequence). The CDR3 DNA reads as TGTGCCAGCAGCCTACGACTAGTAGGACAGGGGTTTACAGATACGCAGTATTTT. Its protein is CASSLRLVGQGFTDTQYF.

This clonotype has a handful of counts. The chain joins TRBV20-1 to TRBJ1-5; D is unclear. V lost 0 bases and J lost 4, with 13 bases in between. Germline V gene data show CDR1 as DFQATT and CDR2 as SNEGSKA (reference sequence). The CDR3 length is 15 residues. CDR3 in amino acids: CSAREHGTFNQPQHF. The CDR3 DNA is TGCAGTGCTAGAGAACACGGTACCTTTAATCAGCCCCAGCATTTT.

J is TRBJ1-2 and V is TRBV6-5; D is unclear. CDR1 is MNHEY and CDR2 is SVGAGI in the germline V gene. The CDR3 spans 13 residues. Trimming left V 0 bases short and J 7 bases short, with 9 bases between. The DNA for the CDR3 is TGTGCCAGCAGTTACTCGTTTCTCGCTGGCTACACCTTC. It translates to CASSYSFLAGYTF.

In this sample, this clonotype turned up a few times. This chain links TRBV20-1 with TRBJ1-1; D gene ambiguous. Germline V lookup: CDR1 DFQATT, CDR2 SNEGSKA (reference sequence). The CDR3 has 13 amino acids. Between the trimmed V and J ends, which lost 6 bases and 4 bases, there was a span of 15 bases. The CDR3 is CSAFGLLFTEAFF. CDR3 in DNA: TGCAGTGCGTTCGGACTGTTGTTCACTGAAGCTTTCTTT.

There are a few counts of this clonotype. The V call is TRBV5-5, the J call TRBJ2-7; TRBD2 matches at 8 bases. The CDR3 covers 15 residues. V was pared by 4 bases and J by 6 bases, with 12 bases of the junction left unmatched. Germline CDR1 SGHKS, CDR2 YYEKEE (reference sequence). CDR3 sequence reads: CASSERAGVSLEQYF. The CDR3 DNA sequence: TGTGCCAGCAGCGAACGAGCGGGAGTCAGTCTCGAGCAGTACTTC. The complete variable domain, with remaining parts taken from reference TRBV5-5 and TRBJ2-7, reads DAGVTQSPTHLIKTRGQQVTLRCSPISGHKSVSWYQQVLGQGPQFIFQYYEKEERGRGNFPDRFSARQFPNYSSELNVNALLLGDSALYLCASSERAGVSLEQYFGPGTRLTVT.

The genes are TRBV6-6 and TRBJ1-6; D unresolved. This CDR3 region has 16 residues. Trimming left V 2 bases short and J 9 bases short, with 17 bases between. Germline V gene data show CDR1 as MNHNY and CDR2 as SVGAGI (reference sequence). CDR3 nucleotides: TGTGCCAGCAGTTACGGTCCGGAGTTGCTAGGTTCACCCCTCCACTTT. Protein: CASSYGPELLGSPLHF.

This chain uses TRBV28 with TRBJ2-5; a weak D match, TRBD2 (5 bases). The CDR3 loop spans 16 amino acids. Looked up from germline, CDR1 is MDHEN and CDR2 is SYDVKM. V lost 5 bases and J lost 3, with 19 bases in between. DNA for the CDR3: TGTGCCAGCAGTGGTTTGCCGGGAAATTGGAAAGAGACCCAGTACTTC. It yields the protein CASSGLPGNWKETQYF.

This clonotype appeared a few times. The chain joins TRBV29-1 to TRBJ2-1, with 8 bases lining up with TRBD2. The V segment lost 5 bases and the J segment 8 bases; nucleotides outside the gene matches: 8. The CDR3 sequence is 13 residues long. Germline V gene lookup returns CDR1 SQVTM and CDR2 ANQGSEA. CDR3 sequence (DNA): TGCAGCGTTCGGGCTAGCGGGTGGGATGAGCAGTTCTTC. It is translated as CSVRASGWDEQFF.

This clonotype has ten or more counts. This chain joins TRBV10-1 and TRBJ2-7; tentatively, D is TRBD1 or TRBD2 (5 bases each). This CDR3 is 15 amino acids long. Per germline, CDR1 WNHNN and CDR2 SYGVQD (reference sequence). V lost 0 bases and J lost 3, with 12 bases in between. CDR3 region: CASSESPLGDYEQYF. DNA for the CDR3: TGCGCCAGCAGTGAGTCGCCTTTGGGGGACTACGAGCAGTACTTC.

This clonotype has just a few counts. This CDR3 is CASSQASSSETQYF. The CDR3 DNA reads TGCGCCAGCAGCCAAGCCTCAAGCTCGGAGACCCAGTACTTC. The V and J genes are TRBV4-1 and TRBJ2-5; D gene ambiguous. Trimming removed 1 base from V and 5 bases from J, with 11 bases in between. The CDR3 has 14 residues. Germline V gene data show CDR1 as MGHRA and CDR2 as YSYEKL.

The chain uses TRBV6-2 or TRBV6-3 and TRBJ1-1; no clear D gene. Germline V CDR1 and CDR2: MNHEY, SVGEGT. Trimming shortened V by 4 bases and J by 5 bases, and 8 bases separated the two germline ends. This CDR3 has 12 amino acids. The CDR3 loop is CASSSIGTEAFF. For the CDR3, the DNA is TGTGCCAGCAGTTCGATCGGGACTGAAGCTTTCTTT.

CDR3 bases: TGTGCCAGCAGCGGAATACAAGAGACCCAGTACTTC. Its protein product is CASSGIQETQYF. The J gene is TRBJ2-5, the V gene TRBV7-9; D not certain. Germline CDR1 reads SEHNR; CDR2 reads FQNEAQ (reference sequence). The germline V and J ends were trimmed by 5 bases and 2 bases, with 6 bases remaining between them. There are 12 residues in the CDR3.

This clonotype was detected ten times or more. V gene TRBV6-4 combines with J gene TRBJ2-3; D is unresolved. CDR3 size: 13 residues. Trimming left V 5 bases short and J 1 base short, with 7 bases between. CDR1 MRHNA and CDR2 SNTAGT come from the germline V gene. Written as DNA, the CDR3 is TGTGCCAGCAGTCTTTCTGGCACAGATACGCAGTATTTT. This gives the protein CASSLSGTDTQYF.

This clonotype was found many times. This chain uses TRBV19 with TRBJ1-5; 8 bases are shared with TRBD1. CDR3 length equals 15 residues. With V trimmed by 6 bases and J by 4 bases, 8 bases remained unmatched. The V gene's germline CDR1 is LNHDA and CDR2 SQIVND (reference sequence). DNA of the CDR3: TGTGCCAGTAGCAACCGACAGGGGCGGAATCAGCCCCAGCATTTT. Amino acids: CASSNRQGRNQPQHF.

This sequence joins TRBV7-8 and TRBJ2-3, with 9 bases lining up with TRBD2. The V gene's germline CDR1 is SGHVS and CDR2 FQNEAQ. The CDR3 has 16 amino acids. V gave up 1 base and J gave up 6 bases; unmatched junction bases: 8. CDR3 region: CASSLELAGSTDTQYF. The CDR3 bases are TGTGCCAGCAGCTTAGAACTAGCGGGTTCCACGGATACGCAGTATTTT. The entire variable domain, with the rest obtained from reference TRBV7-8 and TRBJ2-3, is as follows: GAGVSQSPRYKVAKRGQDVALRCDPISGHVSLFWYQQALGQGPEFLTYFQNEAQLDKSGLPSDRFFAERPEGSVSTLKIQRTQQEDSAVYLCASSLELAGSTDTQYFGPGTRLTVL.